These T cell receptor beta chains were read from a single sample in a study of shared clonotypes between healthy human individuals. TCRdb's table, derived via immunoSEQ multiplex PCR, lists solely in-frame clones and lacks some. Of about 1.5 million clones listed, 95% to 99% were seen once; the top ten hold approximately 0.45%. Sequencing was performed on naive CD4+ T cells sorted from blood. The receptors originated from a man aged 30-40 years in good health. The CDR3 runs from the conserved cysteine through the conserved F or W. D genes are given only for firm matches. A row's size may be missing; if present it is once, few, many or a size class.

d_gene: .
j_gene: TRBJ2-7
v_gene: TRBV30
len: 13
abundance: .
CDR3aa: CAWSRGGTPEQYF
CDR3nt: TGTGCCTGGAGTAGGGGTGGGACTCCCGAGCAGTACTTC

d_gene: .
j_gene: TRBJ1-2
v_gene: TRBV29-1
len: 16
abundance: .
CDR3aa: CSVRTLITGLMRGYTF
CDR3nt: TGCAGCGTTCGGACGTTAATTACAGGGCTGATGCGCGGCTACACCTTC

d_gene: .
j_gene: TRBJ1-1
v_gene: TRBV28
len: 12
abundance: .
CDR3aa: CASSFLYREAFF
CDR3nt: TGTGCCAGCAGTTTCCTATACAGGGAAGCTTTCTTT

d_gene: .
j_gene: TRBJ1-1
v_gene: TRBV18
len: 17
abundance: .
CDR3aa: CASSPLPLTGLHTEAFF
CDR3nt: TGTGCCAGCTCACCCCTTCCCCTTACAGGGTTGCACACTGAAGCTTTCTTT

d_gene: .
j_gene: TRBJ2-7
v_gene: TRBV5-5
len: 11
abundance: .
CDR3aa: CASSPAYEQYF
CDR3nt: TGTGCCAGCAGCCCCGCCTACGAGCAGTACTTC

d_gene: .
j_gene: TRBJ2-7
v_gene: TRBV28
len: 15
abundance: .
CDR3aa: CASSLWGSSSYEQYF
CDR3nt: TGTGCCAGCAGTTTATGGGGTTCGAGCTCCTACGAGCAGTACTTC

d_gene: TRBD1
j_gene: TRBJ1-1
v_gene: TRBV13
len: 16
abundance: once
CDR3aa: CASSRPGQSMNTEAFF
CDR3nt: TGTGCCAGCAGCAGACCGGGACAGAGTATGAACACTGAAGCTTTCTTT

d_gene: TRBD1
j_gene: TRBJ1-5
v_gene: TRBV5-5
len: 14
abundance: .
CDR3aa: CASSTTGGTQPQHF
CDR3nt: TGTGCCAGCAGCACCACAGGGGGCACTCAGCCCCAGCATTTT

d_gene: .
j_gene: TRBJ1-1
v_gene: TRBV19
len: 14
abundance: .
CDR3aa: CASSPHAVNTEAFF
CDR3nt: TGTGCCAGTAGTCCCCACGCGGTGAACACTGAAGCTTTCTTT

d_gene: .
j_gene: TRBJ2-5
v_gene: TRBV28
len: 16
abundance: .
CDR3aa: CASSFPGLPNEETQYF
CDR3nt: TGTGCCAGCAGTTTCCCCGGACTACCAAACGAAGAGACCCAGTACTTC

d_gene: .
j_gene: TRBJ2-7
v_gene: TRBV29-1
len: 11
abundance: .
CDR3aa: CSVGSRDEQYF
CDR3nt: TGCAGCGTGGGGTCTCGGGACGAGCAGTACTTC

d_gene: .
j_gene: TRBJ1-2
v_gene: TRBV7-9
len: 14
abundance: .
CDR3aa: CASSLEAGNYGYTF
CDR3nt: TGTGCCAGCAGCTTAGAGGCAGGGAACTATGGCTACACCTTC

d_gene: .
j_gene: TRBJ1-5
v_gene: TRBV6-7
len: 13
abundance: .
CDR3aa: CASSTRGNQPQHF
CDR3nt: TGTGCCAGCAGTACTCGGGGGAATCAGCCCCAGCATTTT

d_gene: .
j_gene: TRBJ1-1
v_gene: TRBV5-4
len: 13
abundance: once
CDR3aa: CASSPMPNTEAFF
CDR3nt: TGTGCCAGCAGCCCCATGCCGAACACTGAAGCTTTCTTT

d_gene: .
j_gene: TRBJ1-1
v_gene: TRBV28
len: 11
abundance: once
CDR3aa: CASSFHGVAFF
CDR3nt: TGTGCCAGCAGTTTTCATGGGGTGGCTTTCTTT

d_gene: .
j_gene: TRBJ2-7
v_gene: TRBV7-2
len: 15
abundance: .
CDR3aa: CASSLDLGRGYEQYF
CDR3nt: TGTGCCAGCAGCTTAGATCTGGGAAGGGGATACGAGCAGTACTTC

d_gene: TRBD1
j_gene: TRBJ1-1
v_gene: TRBV28
len: 15
abundance: .
CDR3aa: CASSEATGIGTEAFF
CDR3nt: TGTGCCAGCAGTGAAGCGACAGGGATCGGCACTGAAGCTTTCTTT

d_gene: TRBD1
j_gene: TRBJ2-5
v_gene: TRBV28
len: 15
abundance: .
CDR3aa: CASSPDRRWQETQYF
CDR3nt: TGTGCCAGCAGTCCGGACAGGAGGTGGCAAGAGACCCAGTACTTC

d_gene: .
j_gene: TRBJ2-5
v_gene: TRBV9
len: 15
abundance: few
CDR3aa: CASSVGVAGLQTQYF
CDR3nt: TGTGCCAGCAGCGTAGGGGTTGCGGGGTTGCAGACCCAGTACTTC

d_gene: .
j_gene: TRBJ2-1
v_gene: TRBV5-6
len: 16
abundance: .
CDR3aa: CASSLIDLVYYNEQFF
CDR3nt: TGTGCCAGCAGCTTGATCGACTTGGTATACTACAATGAGCAGTTCTTC

d_gene: .
j_gene: TRBJ2-7
v_gene: TRBV5-5
len: 13
abundance: once
CDR3aa: CASSLALPLEQYF
CDR3nt: TGTGCCAGCAGCTTGGCACTGCCTCTTGAGCAGTACTTC

d_gene: .
j_gene: TRBJ2-1
v_gene: TRBV14
len: 16
abundance: .
CDR3aa: CASSQDTSPRISEQFF
CDR3nt: TGTGCCAGCAGCCAAGACACATCCCCCAGGATTAGTGAGCAGTTCTTC

d_gene: .
j_gene: TRBJ1-1
v_gene: TRBV10-1
len: 16
abundance: .
CDR3aa: CATSLTGRIGDTEAFF
CDR3nt: TGCGCCACCTCCCTCACGGGTAGGATTGGGGACACTGAAGCTTTCTTT

d_gene: TRBD1
j_gene: TRBJ2-7
v_gene: TRBV7-8
len: 17
abundance: .
CDR3aa: CASSPGRGDRGYYEQYF
CDR3nt: TGTGCCAGCAGCCCGGGGAGAGGCGACAGGGGTTACTACGAGCAGTACTTC

d_gene: .
j_gene: TRBJ2-3
v_gene: TRBV6-1
len: 13
abundance: .
CDR3aa: CASRERGLDTQYF
CDR3nt: TGTGCCAGCAGGGAACGGGGTTTGGATACGCAGTATTTT

d_gene: TRBD1
j_gene: TRBJ1-1
v_gene: TRBV5-1
len: 16
abundance: .
CDR3aa: CASSLDLGQGNTEAFF
CDR3nt: TGCGCCAGCAGCTTGGACTTGGGACAGGGAAACACTGAAGCTTTCTTT

d_gene: TRBD1
j_gene: TRBJ1-4
v_gene: TRBV7-9
len: 17
abundance: once
CDR3aa: CASSQRARGATNEKLFF
CDR3nt: TGTGCCAGCAGCCAAAGGGCCAGGGGGGCAACTAATGAAAAACTGTTTTTT

d_gene: TRBD1
j_gene: TRBJ2-5
v_gene: TRBV28
len: 15
abundance: .
CDR3aa: CASSTRQGARETQYF
CDR3nt: TGTGCCAGCAGTACCCGACAGGGGGCGAGGGAGACCCAGTACTTC

d_gene: TRBD1
j_gene: TRBJ1-1
v_gene: TRBV28
len: 15
abundance: .
CDR3aa: CASSPHRGGGTEAFF
CDR3nt: TGTGCCAGCAGTCCACACAGGGGGGGCGGCACTGAAGCTTTCTTT

d_gene: .
j_gene: TRBJ2-2
v_gene: TRBV27
len: 16
abundance: .
CDR3aa: CASSLRPPMNTGELFF
CDR3nt: TGTGCCAGCAGTTTACGGCCCCCCATGAACACCGGGGAGCTGTTTTTT

d_gene: TRBD1
j_gene: TRBJ2-1
v_gene: TRBV28
len: 12
abundance: .
CDR3aa: CASSSTGDEQFF
CDR3nt: TGTGCCAGCAGTTCTACAGGGGATGAGCAGTTCTTC

d_gene: .
j_gene: TRBJ1-1
v_gene: TRBV29-1
len: 13
abundance: .
CDR3aa: CSVITDPGTEAFF
CDR3nt: TGCAGCGTAATTACAGACCCGGGAACTGAAGCTTTCTTT

d_gene: .
j_gene: TRBJ2-7
v_gene: TRBV19
len: 16
abundance: once
CDR3aa: CASSSFRDTNSYEQYF
CDR3nt: TGTGCCAGTAGTAGCTTCCGGGACACAAACTCCTACGAGCAGTACTTC

d_gene: TRBD1
j_gene: TRBJ1-2
v_gene: TRBV7-9
len: 13
abundance: .
CDR3aa: CASSSGTAYGYTF
CDR3nt: TGTGCCAGCAGCTCCGGGACAGCATATGGCTACACCTTC

d_gene: TRBD1
j_gene: TRBJ1-4
v_gene: TRBV30
len: 13
abundance: once
CDR3aa: CAWAGGANEKLFF
CDR3nt: TGTGCCTGGGCAGGGGGAGCTAATGAAAAACTGTTTTTT

d_gene: TRBD1
j_gene: TRBJ2-7
v_gene: TRBV28
len: 14
abundance: .
CDR3aa: CASSSGQGLYEQYF
CDR3nt: TGTGCCAGCAGTTCGGGACAGGGTCTGTACGAGCAGTACTTC

d_gene: .
j_gene: TRBJ1-2
v_gene: TRBV4-3
len: 14
abundance: .
CDR3aa: CASSQQPLEYGYTF
CDR3nt: TGCGCCAGCAGCCAACAGCCACTTGAATATGGCTACACCTTC

d_gene: .
j_gene: TRBJ1-2
v_gene: TRBV19
len: 15
abundance: .
CDR3aa: CASSTLGLGTDGYTF
CDR3nt: TGTGCCAGTAGTACGCTTGGATTAGGGACGGATGGCTACACCTTC

d_gene: TRBD1
j_gene: TRBJ2-3
v_gene: TRBV11-2
len: 14
abundance: .
CDR3aa: CASGGTGLGIMQYF
CDR3nt: TGTGCCAGCGGGGGGACAGGGTTGGGTATAATGCAGTATTTT

d_gene: .
j_gene: TRBJ2-7
v_gene: TRBV19
len: 14
abundance: .
CDR3aa: CASSMTGHTYEQYF
CDR3nt: TGTGCCAGTAGTATGACGGGACACACCTACGAGCAGTACTTC

d_gene: .
j_gene: TRBJ2-3
v_gene: TRBV28
len: 13
abundance: .
CDR3aa: CASSLGGPGTQYF
CDR3nt: TGTGCCAGCAGTTTAGGGGGCCCGGGGACGCAGTATTTT

d_gene: TRBD2
j_gene: TRBJ2-2
v_gene: TRBV5-1
len: 14
abundance: .
CDR3aa: CASSSPGGTGELFF
CDR3nt: TGCGCCAGCAGCTCTCCGGGAGGCACCGGGGAGCTGTTTTTT